This T cell receptor (beta chain) appears in the sequencing data of a study of tumor-infiltrating lymphocytes in primary liver carcinoma. This clonotype was observed at least ten times. Germline DNA was also extracted, while the blood RNA originated from unsorted whole blood. The template, about 510 ng total RNA, yielded TCR beta cDNA made with a constant-region primer. Modified slightly, ARM-PCR produced TCR beta libraries over three nested multiplex PCR rounds. TCRdb re-called the multiplex PCR reads through MiXCR, storing one row per CDR3 protein. The sample consists of about 310,000 distinct CDR3 sequences, almost 60% of them appearing once. The clonotype was recovered from a woman aged 30 to 39 with primary liver carcinoma and hepatitis B virus infection. The sample comprised peripheral blood.

The CDR3: CASSQDRASGRSDTQYF. DNA of the CDR3: TGCGCCAGCAGCCAAGATCGGGCTAGCGGGAGGTCCGATACGCAGTATTTT. V usage is TRBV4-1 and J usage is TRBJ2-3, with 11 bases aligning to TRBD2. This CDR3 comprises 17 residues. Germline values: CDR1 MGHRA, CDR2 YSYEKL. The ends lost 0 bases at V and 6 bases at J; junction bases unmatched: 8.